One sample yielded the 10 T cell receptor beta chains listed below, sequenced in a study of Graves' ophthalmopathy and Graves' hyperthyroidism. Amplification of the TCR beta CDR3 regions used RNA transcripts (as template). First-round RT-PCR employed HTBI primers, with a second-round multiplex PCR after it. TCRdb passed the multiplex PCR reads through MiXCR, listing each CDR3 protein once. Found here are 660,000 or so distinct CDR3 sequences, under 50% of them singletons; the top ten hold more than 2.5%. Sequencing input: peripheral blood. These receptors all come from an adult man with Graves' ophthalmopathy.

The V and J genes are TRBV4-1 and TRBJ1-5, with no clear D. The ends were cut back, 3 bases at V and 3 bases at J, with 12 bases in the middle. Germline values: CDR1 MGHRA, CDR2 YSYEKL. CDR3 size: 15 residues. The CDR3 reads CASSQNDKTNQPQHF. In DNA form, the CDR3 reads TGCGCCAGCAGCCAGAACGACAAAACCAATCAGCCCCAGCATTTT.

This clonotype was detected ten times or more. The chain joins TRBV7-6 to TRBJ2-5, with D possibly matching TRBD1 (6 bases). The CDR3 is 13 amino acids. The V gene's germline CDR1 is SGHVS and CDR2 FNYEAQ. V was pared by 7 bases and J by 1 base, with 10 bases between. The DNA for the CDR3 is TGTGCCAGCACCCAGGGGCCCCAAGAGACCCAGTACTTC. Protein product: CASTQGPQETQYF.

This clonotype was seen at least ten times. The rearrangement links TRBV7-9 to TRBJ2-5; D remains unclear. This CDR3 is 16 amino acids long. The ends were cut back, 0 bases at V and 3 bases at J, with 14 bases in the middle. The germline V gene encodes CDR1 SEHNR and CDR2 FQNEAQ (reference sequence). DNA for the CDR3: TGTGCCAGCAGCTTAGCGGTCGGGTGGTCGGAAGAGACCCAGTACTTC. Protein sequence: CASSLAVGWSEETQYF.

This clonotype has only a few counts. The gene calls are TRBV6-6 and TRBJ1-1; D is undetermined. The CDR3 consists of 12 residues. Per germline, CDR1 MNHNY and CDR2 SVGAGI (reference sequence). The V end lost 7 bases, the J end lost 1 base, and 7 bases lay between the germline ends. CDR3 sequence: CASTLENTEAFF. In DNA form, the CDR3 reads TGTGCCAGCACGCTGGAGAACACTGAAGCTTTCTTT.

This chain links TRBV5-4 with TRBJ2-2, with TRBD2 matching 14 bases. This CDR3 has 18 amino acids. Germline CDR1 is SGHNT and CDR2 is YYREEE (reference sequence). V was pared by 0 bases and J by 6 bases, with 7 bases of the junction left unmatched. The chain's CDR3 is CASSLGGLAGDPAGELFF. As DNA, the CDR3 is TGTGCCAGCAGCTTGGGGGGACTAGCGGGAGACCCGGCCGGGGAGCTGTTTTTT.

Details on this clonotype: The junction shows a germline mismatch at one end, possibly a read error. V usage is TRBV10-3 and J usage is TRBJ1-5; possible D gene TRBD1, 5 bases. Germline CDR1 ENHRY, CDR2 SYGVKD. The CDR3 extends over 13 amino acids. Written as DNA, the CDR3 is TGTGCCAGCAGTTACGTGGGGACTCAGCCCCAGCATTTT. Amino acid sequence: CASSYVGTQPQHF.

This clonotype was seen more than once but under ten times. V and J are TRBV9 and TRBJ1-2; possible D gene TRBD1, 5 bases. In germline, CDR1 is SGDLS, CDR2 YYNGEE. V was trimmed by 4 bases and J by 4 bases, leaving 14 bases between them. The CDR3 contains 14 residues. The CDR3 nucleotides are TGTGCCAGCAGCCAAGATCGGGGCAGCTATGGCTACACCTTC. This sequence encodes CASSQDRGSYGYTF.

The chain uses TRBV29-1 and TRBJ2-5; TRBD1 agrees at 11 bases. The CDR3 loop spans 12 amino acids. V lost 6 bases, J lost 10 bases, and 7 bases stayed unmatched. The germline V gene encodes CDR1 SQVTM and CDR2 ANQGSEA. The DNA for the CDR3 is TGCAGCGTGCCGGGACAGGGGGTGATCCAGTACTTC. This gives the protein CSVPGQGVIQYF.

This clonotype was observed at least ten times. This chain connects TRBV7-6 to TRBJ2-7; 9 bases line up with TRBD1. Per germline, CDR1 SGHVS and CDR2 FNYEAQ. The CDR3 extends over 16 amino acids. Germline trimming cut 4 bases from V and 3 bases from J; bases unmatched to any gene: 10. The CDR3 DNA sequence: TGTGCCAGCAGCTCAGACACCGGGACAGGGTACTACGAGCAGTACTTC. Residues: CASSSDTGTGYYEQYF.

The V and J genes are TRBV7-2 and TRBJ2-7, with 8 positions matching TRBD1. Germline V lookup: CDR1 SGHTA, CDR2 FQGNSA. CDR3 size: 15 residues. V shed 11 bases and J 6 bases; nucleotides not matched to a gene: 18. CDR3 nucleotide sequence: TGTGCCTGGAGTCCGAGTCGGACAGGGCTGGCCGAGCAGTACTTC. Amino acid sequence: CAWSPSRTGLAEQYF.